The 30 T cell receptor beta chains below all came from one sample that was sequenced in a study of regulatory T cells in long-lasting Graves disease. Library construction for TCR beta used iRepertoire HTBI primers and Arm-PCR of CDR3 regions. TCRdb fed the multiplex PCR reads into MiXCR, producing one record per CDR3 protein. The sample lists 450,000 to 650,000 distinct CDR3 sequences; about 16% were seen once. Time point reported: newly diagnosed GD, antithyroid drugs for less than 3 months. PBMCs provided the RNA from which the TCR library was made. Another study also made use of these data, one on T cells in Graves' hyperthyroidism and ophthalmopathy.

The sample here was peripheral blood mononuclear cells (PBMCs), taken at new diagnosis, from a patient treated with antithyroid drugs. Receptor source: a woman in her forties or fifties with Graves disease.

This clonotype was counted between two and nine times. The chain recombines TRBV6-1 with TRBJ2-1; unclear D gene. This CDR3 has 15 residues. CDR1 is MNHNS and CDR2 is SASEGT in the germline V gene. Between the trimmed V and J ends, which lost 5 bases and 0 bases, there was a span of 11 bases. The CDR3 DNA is TGTGCCAGCAGTCTAGAGACTTACTCCTACAATGAGCAGTTCTTC. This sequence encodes CASSLETYSYNEQFF.

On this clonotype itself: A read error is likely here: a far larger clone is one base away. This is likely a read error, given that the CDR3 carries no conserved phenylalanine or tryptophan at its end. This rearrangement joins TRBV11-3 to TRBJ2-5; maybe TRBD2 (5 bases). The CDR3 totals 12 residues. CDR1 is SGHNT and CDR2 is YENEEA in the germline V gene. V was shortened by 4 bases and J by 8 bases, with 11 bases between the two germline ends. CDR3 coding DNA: TGTGCCAGCAGCTGGACCGGGGATACCCAGTACTCC. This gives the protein CASSWTGDTQYS.

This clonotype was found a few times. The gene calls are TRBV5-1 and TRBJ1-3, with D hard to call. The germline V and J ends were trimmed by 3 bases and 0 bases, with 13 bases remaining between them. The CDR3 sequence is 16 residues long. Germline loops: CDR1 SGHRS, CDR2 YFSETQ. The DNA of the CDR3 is TGCGCCAGCAGCTCAAGGCTGGGTGGCTCTGGAAACACCATATATTTT. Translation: CASSSRLGGSGNTIYF.

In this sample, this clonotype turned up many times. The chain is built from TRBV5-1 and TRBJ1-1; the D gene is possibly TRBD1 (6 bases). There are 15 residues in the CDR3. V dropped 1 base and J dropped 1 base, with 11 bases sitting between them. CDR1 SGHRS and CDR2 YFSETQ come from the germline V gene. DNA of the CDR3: TGCGCCAGCAGCTTGTGGGGGGCGGAGAACACTGAAGCTTTCTTT. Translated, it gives CASSLWGAENTEAFF.

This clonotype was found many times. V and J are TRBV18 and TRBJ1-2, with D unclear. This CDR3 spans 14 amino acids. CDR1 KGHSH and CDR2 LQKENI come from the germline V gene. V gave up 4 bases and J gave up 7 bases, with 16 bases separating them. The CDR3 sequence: CASSQTTTALGYTF. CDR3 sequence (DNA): TGTGCCAGCTCACAAACGACAACAGCACTTGGCTACACCTTC.

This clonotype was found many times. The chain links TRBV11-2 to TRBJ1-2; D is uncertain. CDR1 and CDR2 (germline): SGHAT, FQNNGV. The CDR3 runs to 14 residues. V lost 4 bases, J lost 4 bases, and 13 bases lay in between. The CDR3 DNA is TGTGCCAGCAGCTCCTTCAAAGGTTCCTATGGCTACACCTTC. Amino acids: CASSSFKGSYGYTF.

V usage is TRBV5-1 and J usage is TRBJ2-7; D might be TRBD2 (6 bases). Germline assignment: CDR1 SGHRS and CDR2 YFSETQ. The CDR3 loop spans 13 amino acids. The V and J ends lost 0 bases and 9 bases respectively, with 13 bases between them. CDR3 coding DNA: TGCGCCAGCAGCTTGGATAGACGGGGAGGGCAGTACTTC. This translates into CASSLDRRGGQYF.

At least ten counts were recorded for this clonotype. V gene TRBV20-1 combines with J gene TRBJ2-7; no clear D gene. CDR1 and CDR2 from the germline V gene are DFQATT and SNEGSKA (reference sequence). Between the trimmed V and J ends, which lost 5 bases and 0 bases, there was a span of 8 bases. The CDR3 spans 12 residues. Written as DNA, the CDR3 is TGCAGTGCTTCAAGAAGCTCCTACGAGCAGTACTTC. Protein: CSASRSSYEQYF.

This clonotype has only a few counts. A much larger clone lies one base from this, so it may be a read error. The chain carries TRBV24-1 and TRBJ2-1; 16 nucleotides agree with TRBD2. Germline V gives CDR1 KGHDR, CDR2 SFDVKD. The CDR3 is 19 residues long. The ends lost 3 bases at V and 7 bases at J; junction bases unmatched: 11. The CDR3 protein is CATSDVLGLAGGPSNEQFF. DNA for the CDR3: TGTGCCACCAGTGATGTCCTGGGACTAGCGGGGGGGCCGAGTAATGAGCAGTTCTTC.

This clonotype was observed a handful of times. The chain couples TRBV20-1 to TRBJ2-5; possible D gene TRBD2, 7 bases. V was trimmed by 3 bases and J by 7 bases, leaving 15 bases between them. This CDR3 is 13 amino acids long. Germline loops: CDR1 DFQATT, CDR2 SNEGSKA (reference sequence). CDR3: CSASGGAGGTQYF. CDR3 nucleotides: TGCAGTGCTAGTGGGGGGGCCGGCGGGACCCAGTACTTC.

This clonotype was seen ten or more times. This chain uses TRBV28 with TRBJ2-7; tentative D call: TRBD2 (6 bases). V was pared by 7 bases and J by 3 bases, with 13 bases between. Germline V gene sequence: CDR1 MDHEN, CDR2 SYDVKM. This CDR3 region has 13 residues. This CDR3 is CASTLLGGYEQYF. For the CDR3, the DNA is TGTGCCAGCACCCTATTGGGGGGCTACGAGCAGTACTTC.

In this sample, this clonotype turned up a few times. CDR3 nucleotide sequence: TGTGCCAGCAGGGGGGACTTCAATGAGCAGTTCTTC. This encodes CASRGDFNEQFF. V is TRBV2 and J is TRBJ2-1; the D gene is possibly TRBD2 (6 bases). Germline assignment: CDR1 SNHLY and CDR2 FYNNEI. V was cut by 6 bases and J by 6 bases, with 9 bases left in between. The CDR3 is made up of 12 amino acids.

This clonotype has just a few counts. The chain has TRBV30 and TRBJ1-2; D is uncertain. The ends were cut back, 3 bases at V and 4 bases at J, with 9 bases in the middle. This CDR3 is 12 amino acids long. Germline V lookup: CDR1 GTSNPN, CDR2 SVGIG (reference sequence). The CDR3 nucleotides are TGTGCCTGGAGCATGACGGGCTATGGCTACACCTTC. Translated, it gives CAWSMTGYGYTF.

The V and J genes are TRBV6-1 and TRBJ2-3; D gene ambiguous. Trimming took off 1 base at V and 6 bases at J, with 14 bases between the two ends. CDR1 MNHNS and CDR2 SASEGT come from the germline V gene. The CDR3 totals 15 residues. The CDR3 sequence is CASSEEDPNQDTQYF. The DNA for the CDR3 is TGTGCCAGCAGTGAAGAGGACCCTAACCAGGATACGCAGTATTTT.

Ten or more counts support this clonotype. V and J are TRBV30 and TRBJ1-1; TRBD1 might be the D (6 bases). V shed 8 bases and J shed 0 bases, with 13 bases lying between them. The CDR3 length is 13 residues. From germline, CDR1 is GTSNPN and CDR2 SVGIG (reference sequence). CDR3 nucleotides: TGTGCCCACAGGACAGCCATGAACACTGAAGCTTTCTTT. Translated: CAHRTAMNTEAFF.

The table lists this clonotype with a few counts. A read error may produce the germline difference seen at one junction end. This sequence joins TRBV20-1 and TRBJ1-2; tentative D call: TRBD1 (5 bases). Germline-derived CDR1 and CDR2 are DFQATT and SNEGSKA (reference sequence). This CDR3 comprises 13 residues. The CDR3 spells CSARDSGSYGYTF. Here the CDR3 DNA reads TGCAGTGCCAGAGACTCAGGGAGCTATGGCTACACCTTC.

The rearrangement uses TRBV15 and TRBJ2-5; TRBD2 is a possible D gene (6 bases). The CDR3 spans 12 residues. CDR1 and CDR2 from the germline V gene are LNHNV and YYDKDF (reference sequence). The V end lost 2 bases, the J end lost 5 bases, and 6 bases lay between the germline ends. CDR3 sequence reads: CATSRRGETQYF. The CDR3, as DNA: TGTGCCACCAGCAGACGGGGGGAGACCCAGTACTTC.

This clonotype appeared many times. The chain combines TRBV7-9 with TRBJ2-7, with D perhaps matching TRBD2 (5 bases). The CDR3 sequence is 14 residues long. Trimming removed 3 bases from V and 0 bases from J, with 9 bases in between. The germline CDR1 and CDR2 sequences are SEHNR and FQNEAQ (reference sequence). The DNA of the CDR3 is TGTGCCAGCAGCTTGGCGGGCAGCTCCTACGAGCAGTACTTC. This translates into CASSLAGSSYEQYF.

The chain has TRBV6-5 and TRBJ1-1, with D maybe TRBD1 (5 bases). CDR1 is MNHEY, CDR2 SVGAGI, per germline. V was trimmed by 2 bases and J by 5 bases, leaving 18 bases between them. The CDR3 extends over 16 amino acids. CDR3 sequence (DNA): TGTGCCAGCAGTTACCCCCCGGGGGGGGTGGCTACTGAAGCTTTCTTT. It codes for CASSYPPGGVATEAFF.

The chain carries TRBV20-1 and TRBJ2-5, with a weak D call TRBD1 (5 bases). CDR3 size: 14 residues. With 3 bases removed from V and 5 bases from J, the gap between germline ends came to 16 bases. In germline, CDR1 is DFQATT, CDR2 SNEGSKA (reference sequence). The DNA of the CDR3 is TGCAGTGCTAGGGACATCAGTAGGGTGGAGACCCAGTACTTC. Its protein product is CSARDISRVETQYF.

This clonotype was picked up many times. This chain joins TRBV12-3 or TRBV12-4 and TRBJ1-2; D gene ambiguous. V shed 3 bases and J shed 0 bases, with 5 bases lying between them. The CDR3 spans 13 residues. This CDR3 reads CASSFMANYGYTF. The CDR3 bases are TGTGCCAGCAGTTTTATGGCTAACTATGGCTACACCTTC.

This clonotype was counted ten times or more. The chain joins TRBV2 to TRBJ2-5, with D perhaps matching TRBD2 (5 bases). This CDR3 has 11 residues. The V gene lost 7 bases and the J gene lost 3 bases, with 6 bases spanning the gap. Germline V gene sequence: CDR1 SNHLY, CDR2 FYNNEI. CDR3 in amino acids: CASMREETQYF. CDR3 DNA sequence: TGTGCCAGCATGAGGGAAGAGACCCAGTACTTC. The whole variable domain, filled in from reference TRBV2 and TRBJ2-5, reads EPEVTQTPSHQVTQMGQEVILRCVPISNHLYFYWYRQILGQKVEFLVSFYNNEISEKSEIFDDQFSVERPDGSNFTLKIRSTKLEDSAMYFCASMREETQYFGPGTRLLVL.

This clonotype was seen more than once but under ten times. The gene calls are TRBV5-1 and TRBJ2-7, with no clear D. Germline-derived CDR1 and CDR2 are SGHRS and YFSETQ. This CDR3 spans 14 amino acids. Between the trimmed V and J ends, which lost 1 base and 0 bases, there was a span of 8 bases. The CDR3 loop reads CASSLYGSSYEQYV. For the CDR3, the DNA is TGCGCCAGCAGCTTGTACGGCAGCTCCTACGAGCAGTACGTC.

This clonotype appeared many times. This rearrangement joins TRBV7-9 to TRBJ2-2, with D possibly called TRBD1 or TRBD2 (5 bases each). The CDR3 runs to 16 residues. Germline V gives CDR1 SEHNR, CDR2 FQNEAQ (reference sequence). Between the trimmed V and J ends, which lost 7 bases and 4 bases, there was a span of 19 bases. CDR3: CASKPRMGESTGELFF. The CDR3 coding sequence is TGTGCCAGCAAGCCCCGAATGGGGGAGAGCACCGGGGAGCTGTTTTTT.

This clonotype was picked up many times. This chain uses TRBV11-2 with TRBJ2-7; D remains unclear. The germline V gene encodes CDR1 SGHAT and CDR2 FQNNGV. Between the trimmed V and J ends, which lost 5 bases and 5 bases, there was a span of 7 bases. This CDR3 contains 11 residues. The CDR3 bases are TGTGCCAGCAGCCCAGCGAACGAGCAGTACTTC. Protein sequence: CASSPANEQYF. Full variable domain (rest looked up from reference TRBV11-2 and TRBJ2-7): EAGVAQSPRYKIIEKRQSVAFWCNPISGHATLYWYQQILGQGPKLLIQFQNNGVVDDSQLPKDRFSAERLKGVDSTLKIQPAKLEDSAVYLCASSPANEQYFGPGTRLTVT.

This CDR3 is CSARDRRTGNTEAFF. The DNA for the CDR3 is TGCAGTGCTAGAGATCGAAGAACAGGGAACACTGAAGCTTTCTTT. The chain combines TRBV20-1 with TRBJ1-1, with a weak D call TRBD1 (5 bases). Trimming removed 0 bases at V and 1 base at J, with 12 bases between. The CDR3 spans 15 residues. The germline V gene encodes CDR1 DFQATT and CDR2 SNEGSKA (reference sequence).

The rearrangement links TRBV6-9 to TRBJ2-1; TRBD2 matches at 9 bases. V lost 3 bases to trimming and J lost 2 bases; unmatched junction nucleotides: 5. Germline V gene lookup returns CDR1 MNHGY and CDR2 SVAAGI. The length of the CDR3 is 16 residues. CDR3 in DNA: TGTGCCAGCAGTTACGGGGCGGGGGGGCCCTACAATGAGCAGTTCTTC. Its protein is CASSYGAGGPYNEQFF.

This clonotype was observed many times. CDR3 sequence reads: CASSRTGGDTGELFF. Written as DNA, the CDR3 is TGTGCCAGCAGTCGGACAGGCGGGGACACCGGGGAGCTGTTTTTT. This chain connects TRBV12-3 or TRBV12-4 to TRBJ2-2; possible D gene TRBD1, 7 bases. This CDR3 has 15 residues. The germline V and J ends were trimmed by 5 bases and 3 bases, with 13 bases remaining between them.

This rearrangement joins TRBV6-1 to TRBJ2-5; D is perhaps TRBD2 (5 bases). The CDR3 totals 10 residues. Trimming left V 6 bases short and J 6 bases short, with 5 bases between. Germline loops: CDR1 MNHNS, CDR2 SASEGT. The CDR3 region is CASRTKTQYF. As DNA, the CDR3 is TGTGCCAGCAGGACTAAGACCCAGTACTTC.

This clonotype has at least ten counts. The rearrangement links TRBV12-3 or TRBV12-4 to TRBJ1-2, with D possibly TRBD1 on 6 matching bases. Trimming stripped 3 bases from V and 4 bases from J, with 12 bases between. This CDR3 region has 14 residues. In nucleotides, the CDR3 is TGTGCCAGCAGTTTGAGGGGGTTAGGCTATGGCTACACCTTC. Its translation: CASSLRGLGYGYTF.